The rows below give T cell receptor beta chains drawn from one sample of a study of CD8 T cells in ankylosing spondylitis. Each CDR3 protein gets one entry after TCRdb re-called the 5' RACE reads with MiXCR. The sample carries more than 650,000 distinct CDR3 sequences, 12% recorded once. Source material: blood, either unsorted or a sorted T cell fraction (not recorded which). The receptors come from a male donor with ankylosing spondylitis. The CDR3 runs from the conserved cysteine through the conserved F or W. A D gene is named only where the DNA matches it firmly. A row's size may be missing; if present it is once, few, many or a size class.

v_gene	j_gene	abundance	len	d_gene	CDR3nt	CDR3aa
TRBV12-3/TRBV12-4	TRBJ2-7	many	12	TRBD1	TGTGCCAGTCGACAGGGTTCCTACGAGCAGTACTTC	CASRQGSYEQYF
TRBV7-2	TRBJ2-3	.	15	TRBD2	TGTGCCAGCAGCTTTCGGCGGGGGGGCATTGATACGCAGTATTTT	CASSFRRGGIDTQYF
TRBV4-3	TRBJ2-3	few	16	.	TGCGCCGCCGGGCCGACATCTGAATATAGCACAGATACGCAGTATTTT	CAAGPTSEYSTDTQYF
TRBV28	TRBJ1-1	.	12	.	TGTGCCAGCAGCCCGATTGAGGAGCGAGCTTTCTTT	CASSPIEERAFF
TRBV5-1	TRBJ2-3	few	17	TRBD2	TGCGCCAGCAGCTGGGTGACAGGGACTAGCGGTACAGATACGCAGTATTTT	CASSWVTGTSGTDTQYF
TRBV7-3	TRBJ2-1	.	14	.	TGTGCCAGCAGCCCCAAGATTAGCGTGGGTGAGCAGTTCTTC	CASSPKISVGEQFF
TRBV7-2	TRBJ2-3	few	14	.	TGTGCCAGCAGCTTTGTTCCCAACACAGATACGCAGTATTTT	CASSFVPNTDTQYF
TRBV5-1	TRBJ1-1	.	15	.	TGCGCCAGCAGCCTATCTACAGGGAGGAGCACTGAAGCTTTCTTT	CASSLSTGRSTEAFF
TRBV27	TRBJ2-1	many	17	.	TGTGCCAGCAGTTTATCGAGAGCGGGTGTTTCCTACAATGAGCAGTTCTTC	CASSLSRAGVSYNEQFF
TRBV6-5	TRBJ2-3	.	15	.	TGTGCCAGCAGTTACTCGAGCGGAAGCACAGATACGCAGTATTTT	CASSYSSGSTDTQYF
TRBV20-1	TRBJ2-3	few	15	.	TGCAGTGCTAGTCGGCAGCCAGGGGCAGGGGATACGCAGTATTTT	CSASRQPGAGDTQYF
TRBV5-1	TRBJ2-7	few	15	TRBD1	TGCGCCAGCAGCTCAGGGGGACAGGCTTTCTACGAGCAGTACTTC	CASSSGGQAFYEQYF
TRBV6-1	TRBJ1-4	.	11	.	TGTGCCAGCAGTCATAATGAAAAACTGTTTTTT	CASSHNEKLFF
TRBV7-2	TRBJ2-1	few	15	TRBD2	TGTGCCAGCAGCTTAGTGGCTAGCGGGGTATATGAGCAGTTCTTC	CASSLVASGVYEQFF
TRBV18	TRBJ2-1	few	15	TRBD1	TGTGCCAGCTCACCGGGACAGATCGTCTACAATGAGCAGTTCTTC	CASSPGQIVYNEQFF
TRBV27	TRBJ2-2	.	16	.	TGTGCCAGCACCCTTCTGGTCCTGCATGGCACCGGGGAGCTGTTTTTT	CASTLLVLHGTGELFF
TRBV6-1	TRBJ2-7	.	13	TRBD2	TGTGCCAGCAGGACTAGCGACTCCTACGAGCAGTACTTC	CASRTSDSYEQYF
TRBV5-1	TRBJ2-3	.	16	TRBD2	TGCGCCAGCAGCAAAATAGCGGGAGGTGTCACAGATACGCAGTATTTT	CASSKIAGGVTDTQYF
TRBV20-1	TRBJ2-7	few	14	TRBD2	TGCAGTGCTCCTGGGACTAGCGGGAGGGACGAGCAGTACTTC	CSAPGTSGRDEQYF
TRBV29-1	TRBJ2-5	many	12	TRBD1	TGCAGCGTTGAAGGACAGGGGGAGACCCAGTACTTC	CSVEGQGETQYF
TRBV7-2	TRBJ2-7	.	15	.	TGTGCCAGCAGCCAACAGGGCTGGGTCTCCTACGAGCAGTACTTC	CASSQQGWVSYEQYF
TRBV6-4	TRBJ2-3	few	14	TRBD1	TGTGCCAGCAGTGAAGGACAGGGAGTAGATACGCAGTATTTT	CASSEGQGVDTQYF